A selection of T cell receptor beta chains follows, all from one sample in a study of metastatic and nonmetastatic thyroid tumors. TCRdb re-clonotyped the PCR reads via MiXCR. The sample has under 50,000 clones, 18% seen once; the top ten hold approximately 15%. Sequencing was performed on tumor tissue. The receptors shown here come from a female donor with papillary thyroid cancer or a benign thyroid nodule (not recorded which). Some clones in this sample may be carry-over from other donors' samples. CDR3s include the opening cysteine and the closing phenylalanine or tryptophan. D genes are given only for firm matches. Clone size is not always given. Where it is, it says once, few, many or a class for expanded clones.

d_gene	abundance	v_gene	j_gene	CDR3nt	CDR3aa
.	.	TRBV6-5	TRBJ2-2	TGTGCCAGCAGTTACTCTACTAAGGTCGCCGGGGAGCTGTTTTTT	CASSYSTKVAGELFF
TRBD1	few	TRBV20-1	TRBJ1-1	TGCAGTAACAGGGGGGGCTCTGAAGCTTTCTTT	CSNRGGSEAFF
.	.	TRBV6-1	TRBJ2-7	TGTGCCAGCAGCAGCGAGAACAACAGGGCTCAGCAGTACTTC	CASSSENNRAQQYF
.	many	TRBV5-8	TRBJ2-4	TGTGCCAGCAGCTTAGGAGGGGTGAACATTCAGTACTTC	CASSLGGVNIQYF
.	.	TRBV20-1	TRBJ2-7	TGCAGTGCTAGAGGAGGCCTTTACGAGCAGTACTTC	CSARGGLYEQYF
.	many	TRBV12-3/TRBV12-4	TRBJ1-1	TGTGCCAGCACCTTAACTGGACACCTGAACACTGAAGCTTTCTTT	CASTLTGHLNTEAFF
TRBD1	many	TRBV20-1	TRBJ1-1	TGCAGTGCCACGGACAGGGGGCGACTCACTGAAGCTTTCTTT	CSATDRGRLTEAFF
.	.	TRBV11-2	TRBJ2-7	TGTGCCAGCAGCCCCTGGGACACCCACGAGCAGTACTTC	CASSPWDTHEQYF
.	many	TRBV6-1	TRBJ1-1	TGTGCCAGCAGGTGGGCCCCAGGGAGAAGAGCTTTCTTT	CASRWAPGRRAFF
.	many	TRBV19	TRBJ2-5	TGTGCCAGTAGCCCGGCCGCCACTGACTGGACCCAGTACTTC	CASSPAATDWTQYF
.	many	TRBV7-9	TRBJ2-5	TGTGCCAGCAGCTTAGAGGGCGGGATAGAGACCCAGTACTTC	CASSLEGGIETQYF
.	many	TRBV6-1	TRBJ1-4	TGTGCCAGTATATCCGGGCGGTTTAGAGAAAAACTGTTTTTT	CASISGRFREKLFF
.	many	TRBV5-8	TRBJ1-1	TGTGCCAGCATCCTGCCGGGGGCTCGGATTGAAGCTTTCTTT	CASILPGARIEAFF
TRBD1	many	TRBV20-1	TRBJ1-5	TGCAGTGCTAGGGGACAGGTTCAGCCCCAGCATTTT	CSARGQVQPQHF
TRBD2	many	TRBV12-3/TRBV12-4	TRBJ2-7	TGTGCCAGCAGCTGGACTAGCGGGTACGAGCAGTACTTC	CASSWTSGYEQYF
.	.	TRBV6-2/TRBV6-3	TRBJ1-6	TGTGCCAGCAGTTACGGGGGGATTTATAATTCACCGCTCCACTTC	CASSYGGIYNSPLHF
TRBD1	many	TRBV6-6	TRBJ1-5	TGTGCCAGCAGTTACGGGACAGGTCATCAGCCCCAGCATTTT	CASSYGTGHQPQHF
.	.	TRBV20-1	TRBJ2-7	TGCAGTGCTAGAGATGTGAAGGCGTCGGAGGAGCAGTACTTC	CSARDVKASEEQYF
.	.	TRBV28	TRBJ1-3	TGTGCCAGCAGTTTCACAGGGAGTGGAAACACCATATATTTT	CASSFTGSGNTIYF
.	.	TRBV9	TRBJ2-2	TGTGCCAGCAGCTCACAGGGCCCCACCGGGGAGCTGTTTTTT	CASSSQGPTGELFF
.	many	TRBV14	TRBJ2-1	TGTGCCAGCAGCCAAGATATACGGGGTCAGCAGTTCTTC	CASSQDIRGQQFF
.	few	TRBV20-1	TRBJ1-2	TGCAGTGCTAAGGTCCGGATCTATGGCTACACCTTC	CSAKVRIYGYTF
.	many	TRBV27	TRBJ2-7	TGTGCCAGCAGTTTACAGGGACATGCCTACGAGCAGTACTTC	CASSLQGHAYEQYF
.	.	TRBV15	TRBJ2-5	TGTGTCACCAGCACCTCGGAAGCCCAAGAGACCCAGTACTTC	CVTSTSEAQETQYF
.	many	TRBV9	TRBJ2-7	TGTGCCAGCAGCGCGACAGCCCATCCCGACTCCTACGAGCAGTACTTC	CASSATAHPDSYEQYF
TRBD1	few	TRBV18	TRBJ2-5	TGTGCCAGCTCACCACGGGCAGGGGGTCAGGAGACCCAGTACTTC	CASSPRAGGQETQYF
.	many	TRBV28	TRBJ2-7	TGTGCCAGCAGTTCTCCCCCGGGAACTATCTACGAGCAGTACTTC	CASSSPPGTIYEQYF
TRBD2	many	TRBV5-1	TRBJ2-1	TGCGCCAGCAGGAGAGGACTAGCGGGGGGCGTCAGCAGCTACAATGAGCAGTTCTTC	CASRRGLAGGVSSYNEQFF
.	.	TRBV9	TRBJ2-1	TGTGCCAGCAGCGTAGAGGGCGGGGAATACAATGAGCAGTTCTTC	CASSVEGGEYNEQFF
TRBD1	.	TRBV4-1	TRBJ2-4	TGCGCCAGCAGCCAAGAAAGGACAGGGCTAGCCAAAAACATTCAGTACTTC	CASSQERTGLAKNIQYF
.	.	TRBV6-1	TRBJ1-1	TGTGCCAGCAGTGAGTACAGGAACACTGAAGCTTTCTTT	CASSEYRNTEAFF
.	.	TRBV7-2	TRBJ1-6	TGTGCCAGCAGCTTAGACTCAGGTTCTTTCGTCACCCTCCACTTT	CASSLDSGSFVTLHF
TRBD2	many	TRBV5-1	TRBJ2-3	TGCGCCAGCAGCTCCGGGACTAGCGTTTTCGATACGCAGTATTTT	CASSSGTSVFDTQYF
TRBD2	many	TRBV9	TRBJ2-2	TGTGCCAGCACCGTTGGAGAAGGCGGGAGAAGATACACCGGGGAGCTGTTTTTT	CASTVGEGGRRYTGELFF
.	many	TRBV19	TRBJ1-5	TGTGCCAGTAACCGCCAGGGGAGATTTAATCAGCCCCAGCATTTT	CASNRQGRFNQPQHF
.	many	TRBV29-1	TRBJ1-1	TGCAGCGTCGGGACAACGATAGAAGCTTTCTTT	CSVGTTIEAFF
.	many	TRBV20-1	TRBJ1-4	TGCAGTGCTACCAGGACAAACAGTGAAAAACTGTTTTTT	CSATRTNSEKLFF
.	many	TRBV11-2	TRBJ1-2	TGTGCCAGCAGCCCGGGGTCCGGGGGCTATGGCTACACCTTC	CASSPGSGGYGYTF
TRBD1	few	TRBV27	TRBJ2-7	TGTGCCAGCAGTTTAGGGACAGCCCTTCTCTACGAGCAGTACTTC	CASSLGTALLYEQYF
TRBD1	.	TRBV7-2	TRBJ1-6	TGTGCCAACAGCCGACAGGGTGAACTCTCACCCCTCGACTTT	CANSRQGELSPLDF
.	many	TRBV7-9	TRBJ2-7	TGTGCCAGCAGCGAGCAGACCTACGAGCAGTACTTC	CASSEQTYEQYF
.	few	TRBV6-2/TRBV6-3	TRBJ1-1	TGTGCCAGCAGTTCTCCGGAGACAGGGAACACTGAAGCTTTCTTT	CASSSPETGNTEAFF
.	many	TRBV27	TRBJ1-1	TGTGCCAGCAGAGAACCGACAGACCGGAACACTGAAGCTTTCTTT	CASREPTDRNTEAFF
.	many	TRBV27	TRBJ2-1	TGTGCCAGCAGTTTCATTAGCGGTACTTCCTACAATGAGCAGTTCTTC	CASSFISGTSYNEQFF
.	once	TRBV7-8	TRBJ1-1	TGTGCCAGCAGCTTACAACCATCTCCGTTTCGGACTGAAGCTTTCTTT	CASSLQPSPFRTEAFF
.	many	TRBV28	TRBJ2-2	TGTGCCAGCAGTTTCAGGTCGACAGGCTTGAACACCGGGGAGCTGTTTTTT	CASSFRSTGLNTGELFF